The 30 T cell receptor beta chains in this list originate from one sample, sequenced in a study of Ad26.COV2.S vaccination and SARS-CoV-2 variants. The protocol was immunoSEQ multiplex PCR, while the TCRdb copy is restricted to in-frame clones and leaves out a portion. The repertoire consists of about 420,000 clones, with approximately 87% occurring once and the leading ten covering about 3.6%. The treatment denotes: approximately 18 received Ad26.COV2.S at low or high dose, single or two shots; roughly five received placebo; per-sample allocation not given. It was on day 63 after the first vaccine or placebo injection that samples were taken. Material: peripheral blood, obtained in a trial of Ad26.COV2.S vaccine versus placebo. Receptors originate from a person between 18 and 60 years old who received the Ad26.COV2.S COVID-19 vaccine or a placebo.

The chain links TRBV6-5 to TRBJ1-3; possible D gene TRBD1, 5 bases. Trimming removed 6 bases at V and 1 base at J, with 13 bases between. Germline CDR1 and CDR2: MNHEY and SVGAGI. The CDR3 is 15 residues long. The CDR3 DNA reads TGTGCCAGCAGCAAGGGGCGGTCTTCTGGAAACACCATATATTTT. Translated: CASSKGRSSGNTIYF.

The J gene is TRBJ2-3, the V gene TRBV6-5; TRBD1 agrees at 9 bases. V was clipped by 8 bases and J by 6 bases; unmatched bases: 12. The CDR3 covers 15 residues. Germline values: CDR1 MNHEY, CDR2 SVGAGI. The DNA of the CDR3 is TGTGCCAGCGCGATTCTCGACAGGGGGTACGATACGCAGTATTTT. As protein: CASAILDRGYDTQYF.

This clone was seen only once. This chain uses TRBV12-3 or TRBV12-4 with TRBJ1-1; D gene ambiguous. CDR3 length: 13 residues. Trimming pared 2 bases from V and 5 bases from J, leaving 9 bases between. The CDR3 here is CASSLWTGTEAFF. The CDR3 nucleotides are TGTGCCAGCAGTTTATGGACGGGTACTGAAGCTTTCTTT.

The rearrangement links TRBV11-2 to TRBJ1-4; no clear D. The V gene lost 6 bases and the J gene lost 8 bases, with 16 bases spanning the gap. The CDR3 spans 14 residues. The germline CDR1 and CDR2 sequences are SGHAT and FQNNGV. The CDR3 protein is CASSWGNGGEKLFF. The CDR3 DNA reads as TGTGCCAGCAGTTGGGGAAACGGTGGGGAAAAACTGTTTTTT.

The J gene is TRBJ1-3, the V gene TRBV7-2; D call uncertain. The germline V gene has CDR1 SGHTA and CDR2 FQGNSA. V lost 3 bases to trimming and J lost 4 bases, with 13 bases between them. This CDR3 is built from 15 residues. The CDR3 protein is CASSLIAGIGNTIYF. DNA of the CDR3: TGTGCCAGCAGCTTGATCGCGGGTATCGGAAACACCATATATTTT.

This chain joins TRBV10-3 and TRBJ1-1, with TRBD1 as a possible D gene (5 bases). Germline values: CDR1 ENHRY, CDR2 SYGVKD. CDR3 length: 14 amino acids. V was cut by 2 bases and J by 0 bases, with 7 bases left in between. CDR3 region: CAISEGRVNTEAFF. The CDR3 coding sequence is TGTGCCATCAGTGAGGGCAGGGTGAACACTGAAGCTTTCTTT.

The chain carries TRBV7-2 and TRBJ2-1; TRBD2 matches 15 bases. CDR1 is SGHTA, CDR2 FQGNSA, per germline. The CDR3 runs to 16 residues. Trimming took 5 bases from V and 6 from J; bases not matched to a gene: 5. DNA for the CDR3: TGTGCCAGCAGCACGCAGGGACTAGCGGGGGGCAATGAGCAGTTCTTC. Translation gives CASSTQGLAGGNEQFF. Looking up the rest from reference TRBV7-2 and TRBJ2-1 gives the full variable domain: GAGVSQSPSNKVTEKGKDVELRCDPISGHTALYWYRQSLGQGLEFLIYFQGNSAPDKSGLPSDRFSAERTGGSVSTLTIQRTQQEDSAVYLCASSTQGLAGGNEQFFGPGTRLTVL.

In DNA form, the CDR3 reads TGTGCCTGGAGTGTGGGAGGAGGCAATCAGCCCCAGCATTTT. This encodes CAWSVGGGNQPQHF. The V and J genes are TRBV30 and TRBJ1-5; D is undetermined. The ends were cut back, 0 bases at V and 2 bases at J, with 8 bases in the middle. Germline V gives CDR1 GTSNPN, CDR2 SVGIG (reference sequence). This CDR3 spans 14 amino acids.

This rearrangement joins TRBV27 to TRBJ1-1, with D unresolved. V was trimmed by 0 bases and J by 4 bases, leaving 6 bases between them. The CDR3 length is 13 residues. CDR1 MNHEY and CDR2 SMNVEV come from the germline V gene (reference sequence). For the CDR3, the DNA is TGTGCCAGCAGTTTATCGGTAACCACTGAAGCTTTCTTT. Translation: CASSLSVTTEAFF.

The chain links TRBV4-1 to TRBJ2-7, with D perhaps being TRBD1 or TRBD2 (6 bases each). Germline V lookup: CDR1 MGHRA, CDR2 YSYEKL. The CDR3 runs to 13 residues. V lost 1 base and J 5 bases, leaving 9 bases between the germline ends. The CDR3 here is CASSQGGADEQYF. The CDR3 DNA follows: TGCGCCAGCAGCCAAGGGGGGGCCGACGAGCAGTACTTC.

The rearrangement uses TRBV6-2 or TRBV6-3 and TRBJ2-7; a weak D match, TRBD1 (6 bases). The CDR3 is 16 amino acids. V was cut by 2 bases and J by 0 bases, with 14 bases left in between. The germline gives CDR1 MNHEY, CDR2 SVGEGT. The CDR3 sequence: CASSYGGPAISYEQYF. For the CDR3, the DNA is TGTGCCAGCAGTTACGGGGGCCCAGCTATCTCCTACGAGCAGTACTTC.

This chain joins TRBV30 and TRBJ1-1; tentatively, D is TRBD1 (5 bases). CDR1 is GTSNPN and CDR2 is SVGIG in the germline V gene (reference sequence). V was clipped by 3 bases and J by 8 bases, with 16 bases between them. CDR3 length: 13 amino acids. This chain's CDR3 is CAWRDGALREAFF. As DNA, the CDR3 is TGTGCCTGGAGAGACGGGGCCCTCAGGGAAGCTTTCTTT.

The chain employs TRBV15 and TRBJ1-1; D not resolved. The CDR3 has 13 residues. Germline V lookup: CDR1 LNHNV, CDR2 YYDKDF (reference sequence). Trimming cost V 0 bases and J 6 bases, with 8 bases left between them. CDR3 DNA: TGTGCCACCAGCAGAGAACGGGGAGCTGAAGCTTTCTTT. Translation gives CATSRERGAEAFF. The whole variable domain, remainder taken from reference TRBV15 and TRBJ1-1, is DAMVIQNPRYQVTQFGKPVTLSCSQTLNHNVMYWYQQKSSQAPKLLFHYYDKDFNNEADTPDNFQSRRPNTSFCFLDIRSPGLGDTAMYLCATSRERGAEAFFGQGTRLTVV.

The sample holds a few counts of this clone. This chain uses TRBV7-2 with TRBJ2-5; 7 bases agree with TRBD2. The V gene end was trimmed by 0 bases and the J gene end by 4 bases; junction bases not matched to a gene: 5. From germline, CDR1 is SGHTA and CDR2 FQGNSA. This CDR3 is 15 amino acids long. CDR3 bases: TGTGCCAGCAGCTTAGCGGGGGGGTGGCGAGAGACCCAGTACTTC. It yields the protein CASSLAGGWRETQYF.

The CDR3 sequence: CASSYPGTGGRGEQFF. The CDR3 DNA reads as TGTGCCAGCAGTTACCCCGGGACAGGGGGCCGGGGTGAGCAGTTCTTC. The chain links TRBV6-2 or TRBV6-3 to TRBJ2-1; 12 nucleotides align to TRBD1. Trimming removed 2 bases from V and 9 bases from J; junction bases left unmatched: 8. CDR1 is MNHEY, CDR2 SVGEGT, per germline. The CDR3 has 16 residues.

The rearrangement joins TRBV5-8 to TRBJ2-3; D unresolved. CDR3 size: 14 residues. Per germline, CDR1 SGHTS and CDR2 YDEGEE. With 2 bases removed from V and 2 bases from J, the gap between germline ends came to 9 bases. In nucleotides, the CDR3 is TGTGCCAGCAGCTTCCAAGACACCACAGATACGCAGTATTTT. This sequence encodes CASSFQDTTDTQYF.

The V and J genes are TRBV28 and TRBJ2-7, with D uncertain. Trimming stripped 5 bases from V and 9 bases from J, with 17 bases between. Germline assignment: CDR1 MDHEN and CDR2 SYDVKM. CDR3 length: 13 amino acids. CDR3 region: CASSNTHRERQYF. The CDR3 bases are TGTGCCAGCAGTAACACGCACAGAGAGAGGCAGTACTTC.

The chain is built from TRBV14 and TRBJ2-7, with 10 bases fitting TRBD2. The trim removed 5 bases at V and 2 bases at J, leaving 6 bases unmatched. The germline CDR1 and CDR2 sequences are SGHDN and FVKESK. The CDR3 sequence is 15 residues long. As DNA, the CDR3 is TGTGCCAGCAGCAGGGGGACTAGCGCAGCCTACGAGCAGTACTTC. Its protein product is CASSRGTSAAYEQYF.

The rearrangement joins TRBV5-4 to TRBJ2-7; D is possibly TRBD1 or TRBD2 (7 bases each). The V end lost 4 bases, the J end lost 0 bases, and 17 bases lay between the germline ends. Per germline, CDR1 SGHNT and CDR2 YYREEE (reference sequence). CDR3 length: 16 residues. CDR3 sequence (DNA): TGTGCCAGCAGCCCTCCAAGCGGGACAGCCTCCTACGAGCAGTACTTC. Protein sequence: CASSPPSGTASYEQYF.

The chain carries TRBV6-4 and TRBJ2-1, with D possibly being TRBD1 or TRBD2 (6 bases each). This CDR3 region has 14 residues. Germline V gives CDR1 MRHNA, CDR2 SNTAGT. Trimming pared 4 bases from V and 5 bases from J, leaving 12 bases between. The CDR3 sequence is CASSVGGRDNEQFF. The CDR3 region has the DNA TGTGCCAGCAGTGTTGGGGGGCGGGACAATGAGCAGTTCTTC.

This clone was counted only a few times. One end of the junction fails to match germline, which may point to a read error. This CDR3 is CASSLVREKLFF. The DNA for the CDR3 is TGTGCCAGTAGCTTAGTACGTGAAAAACTGTTTTTT. This chain uses TRBV7-9 with TRBJ1-4; D remains ambiguous. Looked up from germline, CDR1 is SEHNR and CDR2 is FQNEAQ (reference sequence). The CDR3 runs to 12 residues.

This chain links TRBV19 with TRBJ1-1; 8 nucleotides agree with TRBD1. The V gene end was trimmed by 7 bases and the J gene end by 2 bases; junction bases not matched to a gene: 12. The CDR3 is 16 amino acids. CDR1 is LNHDA, CDR2 SQIVND, per germline (reference sequence). Here the CDR3 DNA reads TGTGCCAGTAACGACAGGGGCCGAAAAACTAACACTGAAGCTTTCTTT. This gives the protein CASNDRGRKTNTEAFF.

The chain uses TRBV4-3 and TRBJ2-1; D gene ambiguous. CDR1 LGHNA and CDR2 YSLEER come from the germline V gene. V dropped 5 bases and J dropped 4 bases, with 12 bases sitting between them. The CDR3 sequence is 14 residues long. The CDR3 bases are TGCGCCAGCAGCTCGACGGGCATATACAATGAGCAGTTCTTC. Translating it yields CASSSTGIYNEQFF.

This clone was picked up one time. The chain carries TRBV7-3 and TRBJ2-1; TRBD2 matches at 13 bases. V trimming: 5 bases; J trimming: 2 bases; junction bases outside the gene matches: 0. Per germline, CDR1 SGHTA and CDR2 FQGTGA. The CDR3 consists of 15 residues. The CDR3 bases are TGTGCCAGCAGCACTAGCGGGGGGGCCTACAATGAGCAGTTCTTC. It codes for CASSTSGGAYNEQFF.

The chain carries TRBV11-3 and TRBJ2-7; tentative D call: TRBD2 (6 bases). CDR1 is SGHNT and CDR2 is YENEEA in the germline V gene. The CDR3 runs 12 residues. The V and J ends lost 5 bases and 6 bases respectively, with 11 bases between them. The CDR3 here is CASSQIGGEQYF. CDR3 DNA sequence: TGTGCCAGCAGCCAAATCGGGGGCGAGCAGTACTTC.

This rearrangement joins TRBV6-2 or TRBV6-3 to TRBJ2-3; 9 positions match TRBD2. This CDR3 has 16 residues. V gave up 1 base and J gave up 4 bases; unmatched junction bases: 6. Per the germline V gene, CDR1 is MNHEY and CDR2 is SVGEGT. The CDR3 nucleotides are TGTGCCAGCAGTTACTGGGGACTAGCAGTGTCAGATACGCAGTATTTT. Residues: CASSYWGLAVSDTQYF.

This rearrangement joins TRBV2 to TRBJ2-5; TRBD1 aligns across 7 bases. CDR3 length: 13 amino acids. Trimming took 4 bases from V and 5 from J; bases not matched to a gene: 4. The V gene's germline CDR1 is SNHLY and CDR2 FYNNEI. The CDR3 DNA sequence: TGTGCCAGCAGTGTACCCAGGGGGGAGACCCAGTACTTC. Translated: CASSVPRGETQYF.

V and J are TRBV6-6 and TRBJ2-3, with 7 bases matching TRBD2. CDR3 length: 15 residues. Germline assignment: CDR1 MNHNY and CDR2 SVGAGI (reference sequence). V was clipped by 5 bases and J by 5 bases; unmatched bases: 10. This chain's CDR3 is CASSRTGGRGDTQYF. The DNA for the CDR3 is TGTGCCAGCAGTAGAACGGGGGGACGAGGAGATACGCAGTATTTT.

The chain recombines TRBV9 with TRBJ2-1; D may match TRBD1 or TRBD2 (6 bases each). V lost 3 bases, J lost 2 bases, and 12 bases lay in between. Germline V CDR1 and CDR2: SGDLS, YYNGEE. The CDR3 is made up of 15 amino acids. The CDR3 region is CASSARGLTYNEQFF. CDR3 in DNA: TGTGCCAGCAGCGCCCGGGGGCTAACCTACAATGAGCAGTTCTTC.

The rearrangement joins TRBV9 to TRBJ2-3, with D perhaps assigned TRBD1 or TRBD2 (5 bases each). CDR3 length equals 12 residues. Trimming removed 7 bases at V and 14 bases at J, with 20 bases between. Germline V lookup: CDR1 SGDLS, CDR2 YYNGEE. The CDR3 loop is CASPPGAQGRYF. Written as DNA, the CDR3 is TGTGCCAGCCCCCCCGGGGCTCAAGGTCGGTATTTT.